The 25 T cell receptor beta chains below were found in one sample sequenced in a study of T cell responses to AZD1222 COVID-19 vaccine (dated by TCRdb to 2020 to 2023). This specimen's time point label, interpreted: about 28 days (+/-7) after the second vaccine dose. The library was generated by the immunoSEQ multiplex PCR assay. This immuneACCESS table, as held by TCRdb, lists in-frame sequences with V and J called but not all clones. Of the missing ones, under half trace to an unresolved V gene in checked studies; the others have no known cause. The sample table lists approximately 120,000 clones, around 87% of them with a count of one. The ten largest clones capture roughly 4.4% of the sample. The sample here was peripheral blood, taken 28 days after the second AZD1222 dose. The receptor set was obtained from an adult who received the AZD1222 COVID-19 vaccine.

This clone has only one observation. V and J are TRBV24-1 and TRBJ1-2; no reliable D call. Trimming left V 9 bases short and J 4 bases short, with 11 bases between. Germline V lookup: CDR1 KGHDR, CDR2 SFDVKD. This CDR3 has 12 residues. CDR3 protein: CATQTIGYGYTF. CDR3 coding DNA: TGTGCCACCCAAACAATCGGCTATGGCTACACCTTC.

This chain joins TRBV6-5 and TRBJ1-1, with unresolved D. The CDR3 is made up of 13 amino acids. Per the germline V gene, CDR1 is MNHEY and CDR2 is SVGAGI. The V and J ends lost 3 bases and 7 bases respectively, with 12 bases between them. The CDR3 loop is CASSYGGVGEAFF. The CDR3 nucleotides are TGTGCCAGCAGTTATGGTGGGGTTGGTGAAGCTTTCTTT.

Here the CDR3 DNA reads TGTGCCTGGGAACCGGGACAGGGAGTTTCACCCCTCCACTTT. As protein: CAWEPGQGVSPLHF. The chain links TRBV30 to TRBJ1-6; 9 bases map to TRBD1. Germline CDR1 reads GTSNPN; CDR2 reads SVGIG (reference sequence). The CDR3 is made up of 14 amino acids. J was trimmed by 9 bases and V by 5 bases; bases with no gene match: 8.

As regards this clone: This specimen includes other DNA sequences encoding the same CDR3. The CDR3 sequence: CASSYSSGGGLQETQYF. DNA for the CDR3: TGTGCCAGCAGTTACTCGTCTGGCGGGGGCCTCCAAGAGACCCAGTACTTC. This chain connects TRBV6-2 or TRBV6-3 to TRBJ2-5, with D tentatively TRBD2 (7 bases). The V and J ends lost 0 bases and 1 base respectively, with 15 bases between them. The CDR3 is 17 residues long. Germline assignment: CDR1 MNHEY and CDR2 SVGEGT.

For the CDR3, the DNA is TGTGCCATAAAATGGCAGGGGAACACCGGGGAGCTGTTTTTT. Translating gives CAIKWQGNTGELFF. The chain is built from TRBV10-3 and TRBJ2-2, with D possibly matching TRBD1 (5 bases). The germline V gene encodes CDR1 ENHRY and CDR2 SYGVKD. CDR3 length equals 14 residues. The V end lost 9 bases, the J end lost 1 base, and 12 bases lay between the germline ends.

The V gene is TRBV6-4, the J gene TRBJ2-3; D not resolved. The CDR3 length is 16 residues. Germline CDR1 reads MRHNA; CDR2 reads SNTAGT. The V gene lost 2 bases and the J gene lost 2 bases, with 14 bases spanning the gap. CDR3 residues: CASSDTFDSPTDTQYF. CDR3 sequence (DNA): TGTGCCAGCAGTGACACTTTTGACTCCCCCACAGATACGCAGTATTTT.

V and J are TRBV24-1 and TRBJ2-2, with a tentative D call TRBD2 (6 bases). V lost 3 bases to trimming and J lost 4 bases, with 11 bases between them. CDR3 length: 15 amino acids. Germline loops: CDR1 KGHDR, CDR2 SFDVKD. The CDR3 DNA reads TGTGCCACCAGTGATACGGGAGTTGGCACCGGGGAGCTGTTTTTT. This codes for CATSDTGVGTGELFF.

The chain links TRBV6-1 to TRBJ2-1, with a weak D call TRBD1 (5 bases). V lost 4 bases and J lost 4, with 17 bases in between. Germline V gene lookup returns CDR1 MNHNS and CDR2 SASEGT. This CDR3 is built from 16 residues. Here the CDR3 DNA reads TGTGCCAGCAGTGGCGTTGGGGCGACATCGTACAATGAGCAGTTCTTC. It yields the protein CASSGVGATSYNEQFF.

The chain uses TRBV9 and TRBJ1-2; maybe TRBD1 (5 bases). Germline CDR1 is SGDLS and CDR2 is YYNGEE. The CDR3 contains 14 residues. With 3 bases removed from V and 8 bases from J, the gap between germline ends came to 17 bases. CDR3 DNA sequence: TGTGCCAGCAGCGCCGACAGTCCGCCCTTCGGCTACACCTTC. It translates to CASSADSPPFGYTF.

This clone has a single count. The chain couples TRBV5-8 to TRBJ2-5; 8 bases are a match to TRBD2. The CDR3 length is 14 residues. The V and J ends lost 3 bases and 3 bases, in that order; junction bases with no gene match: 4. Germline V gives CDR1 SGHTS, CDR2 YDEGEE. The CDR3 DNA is TGTGCCAGCAGCTCGGGACTAGGAAAAGAGACCCAGTACTTC. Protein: CASSSGLGKETQYF.

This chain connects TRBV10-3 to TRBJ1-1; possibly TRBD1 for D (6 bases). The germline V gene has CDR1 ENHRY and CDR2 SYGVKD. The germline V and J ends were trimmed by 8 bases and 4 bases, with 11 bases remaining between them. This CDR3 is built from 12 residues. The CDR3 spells CAIAGGGTEAFF. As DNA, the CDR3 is TGTGCCATCGCAGGAGGGGGCACTGAAGCTTTCTTT.

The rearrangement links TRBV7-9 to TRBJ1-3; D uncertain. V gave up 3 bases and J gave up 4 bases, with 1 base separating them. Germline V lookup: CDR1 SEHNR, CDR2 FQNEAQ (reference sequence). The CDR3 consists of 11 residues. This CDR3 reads CASSLGNTIYF. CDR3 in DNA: TGTGCCAGCAGCTTGGGAAACACCATATATTTT.

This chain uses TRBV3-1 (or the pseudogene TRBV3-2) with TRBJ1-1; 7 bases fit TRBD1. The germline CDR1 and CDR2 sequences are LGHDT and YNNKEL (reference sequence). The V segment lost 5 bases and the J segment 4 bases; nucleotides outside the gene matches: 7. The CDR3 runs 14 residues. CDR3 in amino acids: CASSGTARSTEAFF. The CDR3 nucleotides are TGTGCCAGCAGCGGGACAGCCCGGAGCACTGAAGCTTTCTTT.

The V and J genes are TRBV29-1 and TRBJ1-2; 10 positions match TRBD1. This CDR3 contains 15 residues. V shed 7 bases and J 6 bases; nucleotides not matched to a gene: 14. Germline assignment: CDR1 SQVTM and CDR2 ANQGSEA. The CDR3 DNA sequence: TGCAGCGCCACGCGGGACAGGGGCCTCTTGGATGGCTACACCTTC. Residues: CSATRDRGLLDGYTF.

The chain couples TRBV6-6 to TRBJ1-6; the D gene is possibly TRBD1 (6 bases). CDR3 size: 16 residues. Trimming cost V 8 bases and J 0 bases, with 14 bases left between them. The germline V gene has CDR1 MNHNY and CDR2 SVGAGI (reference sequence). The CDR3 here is CASLRDTSSYNSPLHF. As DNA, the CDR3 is TGTGCCAGCCTCCGGGACACATCCTCCTATAATTCACCCCTCCACTTT.

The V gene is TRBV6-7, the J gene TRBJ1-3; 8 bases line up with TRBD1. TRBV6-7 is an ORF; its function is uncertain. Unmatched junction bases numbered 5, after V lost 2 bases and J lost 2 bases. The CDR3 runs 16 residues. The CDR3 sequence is CASSYVTGVTGNTIYF. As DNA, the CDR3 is TGTGCCAGCAGTTACGTGACAGGGGTAACTGGAAACACCATATATTTT.

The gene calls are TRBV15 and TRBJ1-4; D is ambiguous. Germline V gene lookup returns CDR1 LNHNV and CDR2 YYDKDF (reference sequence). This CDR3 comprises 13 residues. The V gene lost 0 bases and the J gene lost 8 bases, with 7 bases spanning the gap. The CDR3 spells CATSRDGREKLFF. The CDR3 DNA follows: TGTGCCACCAGCAGAGATGGACGGGAAAAACTGTTTTTT.

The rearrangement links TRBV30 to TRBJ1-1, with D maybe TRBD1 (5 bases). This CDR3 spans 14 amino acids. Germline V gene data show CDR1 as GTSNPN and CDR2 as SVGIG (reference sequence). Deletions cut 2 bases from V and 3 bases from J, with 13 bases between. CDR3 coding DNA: TGTGCCTGGAGTTTGTGGCAGGGTGACACTGAAGCTTTCTTT. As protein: CAWSLWQGDTEAFF.

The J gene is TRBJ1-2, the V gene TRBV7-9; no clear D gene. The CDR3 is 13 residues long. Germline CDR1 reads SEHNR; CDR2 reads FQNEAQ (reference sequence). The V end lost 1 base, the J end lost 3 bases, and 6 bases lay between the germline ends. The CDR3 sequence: CASSLGGYYGYTF. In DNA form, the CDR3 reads TGTGCCAGCAGCTTAGGAGGGTACTATGGCTACACCTTC.

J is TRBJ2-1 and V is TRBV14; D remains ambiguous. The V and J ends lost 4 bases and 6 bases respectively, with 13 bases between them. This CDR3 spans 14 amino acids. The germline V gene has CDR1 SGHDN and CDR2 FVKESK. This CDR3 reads CASSPQTILNEQFF. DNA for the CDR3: TGTGCCAGCAGCCCTCAGACCATCCTCAATGAGCAGTTCTTC.

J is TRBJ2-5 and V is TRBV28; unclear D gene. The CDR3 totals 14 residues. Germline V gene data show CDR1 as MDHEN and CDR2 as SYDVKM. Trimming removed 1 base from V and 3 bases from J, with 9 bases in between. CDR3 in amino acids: CASSLYDLKETQYF. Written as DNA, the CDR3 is TGTGCCAGCAGTTTATACGACTTAAAAGAGACCCAGTACTTC. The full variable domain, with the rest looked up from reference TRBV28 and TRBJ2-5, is DVKVTQSSRYLVKRTGEKVFLECVQDMDHENMFWYRQDPGLGLRLIYFSYDVKMKEKGDIPEGYSVSREKKERFSLILESASTNQTSMYLCASSLYDLKETQYFGPGTRLLVL.

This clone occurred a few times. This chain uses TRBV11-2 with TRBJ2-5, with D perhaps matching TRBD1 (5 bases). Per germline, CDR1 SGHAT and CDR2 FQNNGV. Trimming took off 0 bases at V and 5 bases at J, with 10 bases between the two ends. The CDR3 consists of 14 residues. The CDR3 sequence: CASSLEGARETQYF. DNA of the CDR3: TGTGCCAGCAGCTTAGAAGGGGCGCGGGAGACCCAGTACTTC.

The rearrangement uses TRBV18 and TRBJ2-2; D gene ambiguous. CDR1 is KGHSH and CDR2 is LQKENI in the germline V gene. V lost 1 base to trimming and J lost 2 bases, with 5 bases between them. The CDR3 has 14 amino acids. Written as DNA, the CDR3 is TGTGCCAGCTCACCACGACATAACACCGGGGAGCTGTTTTTT. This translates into CASSPRHNTGELFF.

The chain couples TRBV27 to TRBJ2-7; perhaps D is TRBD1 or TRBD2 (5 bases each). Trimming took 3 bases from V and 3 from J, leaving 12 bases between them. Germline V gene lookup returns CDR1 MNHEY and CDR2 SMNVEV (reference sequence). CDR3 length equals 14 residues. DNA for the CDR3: TGTGCCAGCAGTTTGGGGACGGCCCGCTACGAGCAGTACTTC. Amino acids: CASSLGTARYEQYF.

CDR3: CASSQVSLVEKLFF. CDR3 nucleotides: TGCGCCAGCAGCCAAGTTTCCTTAGTTGAAAAACTGTTTTTT. V and J are TRBV4-1 and TRBJ1-4, with no clear D. The ends were cut back, 1 base at V and 7 bases at J, with 10 bases in the middle. Looked up from germline, CDR1 is MGHRA and CDR2 is YSYEKL. There are 14 residues in the CDR3.